The 24 T cell receptor beta chains below come from one sample, sequenced in a study of PD-L1 blockade in urothelial cancer. Time point meaning: peripheral blood 6 weeks after treatment start. Generated by immunoSEQ multiplex PCR, the TCRdb table keeps only in-frame clones and is missing some. The sample has about 120,000 clones; about 89% are singletons. The sample in question was PBMCs, obtained around atezolizumab (anti-PD-L1) treatment. These TCRs come from a man aged 55-75 years with urothelial cancer.

The sample holds one count of this clone. The chain combines TRBV7-2 with TRBJ1-6, with no clear D. CDR1 and CDR2 from the germline V gene are SGHTA and FQGNSA. The CDR3 length is 15 residues. V lost 2 bases to trimming and J lost 5 bases, with 10 bases between them. Here the CDR3 reads CASSLISHDNSPLHF. CDR3 sequence (DNA): TGTGCCAGCAGCTTAATTAGTCACGATAATTCACCCCTCCACTTT. Using reference TRBV7-2 and TRBJ1-6 for the parts outside the CDR3, the full variable domain is GAGVSQSPSNKVTEKGKDVELRCDPISGHTALYWYRQSLGQGLEFLIYFQGNSAPDKSGLPSDRFSAERTGGSVSTLTIQRTQQEDSAVYLCASSLISHDNSPLHFGNGTRLTVT.

J is TRBJ1-6 and V is TRBV19, with 11 nucleotides matching TRBD1. V was pared by 4 bases and J by 4 bases, with 6 bases of the junction left unmatched. This CDR3 comprises 17 residues. CDR1 and CDR2 from the germline V gene are LNHDA and SQIVND (reference sequence). CDR3 in DNA: TGTGCCAGTAGTAACCCGGGACAGGGGGATTATAATTCACCCCTCCACTTT. Amino acids: CASSNPGQGDYNSPLHF.

This clone was counted between two and nine times. The CDR3: CASTGIGYSPLHF. DNA for the CDR3: TGTGCCAGCACGGGGATTGGGTATTCACCCCTCCACTTT. The rearrangement uses TRBV25-1 and TRBJ1-6; D is ambiguous. V was clipped by 7 bases and J by 8 bases, with 12 bases between them. The CDR3 spans 13 residues. Per germline, CDR1 MGHDK and CDR2 SYGVNS.

This clone was seen only once. The chain is built from TRBV25-1 and TRBJ1-1, with D unclear. The CDR3 has 15 amino acids. From germline, CDR1 is MGHDK and CDR2 SYGVNS. V lost 0 bases to trimming and J lost 1 base, with 9 bases between them. The CDR3: CASSEYFGSNTEAFF. DNA for the CDR3: TGTGCCAGCAGTGAATATTTCGGGTCGAACACTGAAGCTTTCTTT.

V is TRBV11-2 and J is TRBJ2-7; the match to TRBD1 covers 7 bases. The CDR3 contains 12 residues. Germline V gene sequence: CDR1 SGHAT, CDR2 FQNNGV. Trimming removed 5 bases from V and 7 bases from J; junction bases left unmatched: 5. This chain's CDR3 is CASSLDREEQYF. CDR3 nucleotides: TGTGCCAGCAGCCTCGACAGGGAAGAGCAGTACTTC.

The chain joins TRBV6-5 to TRBJ2-3; 9 bases align to TRBD1. Germline V gives CDR1 MNHEY, CDR2 SVGAGI. The CDR3 runs to 12 residues. The ends lost 6 bases at V and 9 bases at J; junction bases unmatched: 4. The CDR3 nucleotides are TGTGCCAGCAGCCTGACAGGGGGGACGCAGTATTTT. It yields the protein CASSLTGGTQYF.

V is TRBV6-1 and J is TRBJ2-7; TRBD2 matches at 9 bases. J lost 5 bases, V lost 7 bases, and 9 bases had no gene match. Germline V CDR1 and CDR2: MNHNS, SASEGT. The CDR3 is 14 amino acids. Here the CDR3 reads CASTAGGRLNEQYF. The CDR3 DNA sequence: TGTGCCAGCACAGCGGGAGGTCGTCTCAACGAGCAGTACTTC.

V and J are TRBV7-9 and TRBJ2-5, with a tentative D call TRBD2 (5 bases). From germline, CDR1 is SEHNR and CDR2 FQNEAQ (reference sequence). The CDR3 runs 14 residues. V lost 1 base to trimming and J lost 2 bases, with 8 bases between them. In DNA, the CDR3 is TGTGCCAGCAGCTTAGATGGGGAGCAAGAGACCCAGTACTTC. The encoded protein is CASSLDGEQETQYF.

The chain recombines TRBV19 with TRBJ1-5; 9 bases align to TRBD1. This CDR3 has 15 amino acids. Germline V gene lookup returns CDR1 LNHDA and CDR2 SQIVND (reference sequence). J lost 7 bases, V lost 6 bases, and 10 bases had no gene match. The CDR3 DNA reads as TGTGCCAGTAGGGCCGGGACAGGGTATCAGCAGCCCCAGCATTTT. Protein: CASRAGTGYQQPQHF.

This chain joins TRBV6-1 and TRBJ1-6; D gene unclear. Trimming shortened V by 1 base and J by 6 bases, and 7 bases separated the two germline ends. CDR1 and CDR2 (germline): MNHNS, SASEGT. The CDR3 consists of 14 residues. For the CDR3, the DNA is TGTGCCAGCAGTGAAGAACTCCTTAATTCACCCCTCCACTTT. Protein: CASSEELLNSPLHF.

This clone has more than one count but fewer than ten. This chain connects TRBV10-3 to TRBJ2-2, with 7 positions matching TRBD2. This CDR3 is 15 amino acids long. CDR1 and CDR2 (germline): ENHRY, SYGVKD. V shed 6 bases and J 3 bases; nucleotides not matched to a gene: 7. In DNA form, the CDR3 reads TGTGCCATCAGGGGGGGGACCGGAGACACCGGGGAGCTGTTTTTT. As protein: CAIRGGTGDTGELFF.

The chain carries TRBV7-2 and TRBJ2-7, with TRBD2 matching over 11 bases. J was trimmed by 3 bases and V by 7 bases; bases with no gene match: 14. This CDR3 contains 17 residues. Germline CDR1 is SGHTA and CDR2 is FQGNSA. The CDR3 DNA is TGTGCCAGCAACCTAGCGGGGGGTCTATCTTCGGACTACGAGCAGTACTTC. This sequence encodes CASNLAGGLSSDYEQYF.

The chain combines TRBV5-6 with TRBJ2-3; a possible D gene is TRBD1 (6 bases). Germline V CDR1 and CDR2: SGHDT, YYEEEE. V was pared by 6 bases and J by 4 bases, with 15 bases between. CDR3 length equals 14 residues. The CDR3 sequence: CASNPAGVADTQYF. In nucleotides, the CDR3 is TGTGCCAGCAACCCCGCAGGGGTCGCAGATACGCAGTATTTT.

This CDR3 is CASSVELSEQYF. DNA of the CDR3: TGTGCCAGCAGCGTCGAGTTGAGCGAGCAGTACTTC. The chain recombines TRBV28 with TRBJ2-7, with D hard to call. The CDR3 totals 12 residues. Germline V gives CDR1 MDHEN, CDR2 SYDVKM. V was cut by 6 bases and J by 6 bases, with 12 bases left in between.

The rearrangement links TRBV7-9 to TRBJ1-1, with D tentatively TRBD1 (5 bases). Germline assignment: CDR1 SEHNR and CDR2 FQNEAQ (reference sequence). V lost 6 bases and J 5 bases, leaving 16 bases between the germline ends. The CDR3 loop spans 14 amino acids. The CDR3, as DNA: TGTGCCAGCAGGGAGGGGACGGTGGGGACTGAAGCTTTCTTT. Its translation is CASREGTVGTEAFF.

This sequence joins TRBV28 and TRBJ2-5; TRBD2 aligns across 7 bases. This CDR3 is 16 amino acids long. After removal of 4 bases from V and 0 bases from J, the junction contained 8 bases not matched to a gene. Germline V gene data show CDR1 as MDHEN and CDR2 as SYDVKM. CDR3 loop: CASSSPSGTNQETQYF. CDR3 bases: TGTGCCAGCAGTTCCCCCTCCGGGACTAACCAAGAGACCCAGTACTTC.

The gene calls are TRBV19 and TRBJ1-1, with 8 bases lining up with TRBD1. This CDR3 has 14 amino acids. Trimming took 7 bases from V and 5 from J; bases not matched to a gene: 9. Germline CDR1 reads LNHDA; CDR2 reads SQIVND (reference sequence). CDR3 sequence: CASKAGGVSTEAFF. The CDR3, as DNA: TGTGCCAGTAAAGCAGGGGGCGTGTCGACTGAAGCTTTCTTT.

The chain couples TRBV5-6 to TRBJ2-3; D not certain. The germline gives CDR1 SGHDT, CDR2 YYEEEE. The CDR3 contains 12 residues. Trimming stripped 4 bases from V and 5 bases from J, with 8 bases between. For the CDR3, the DNA is TGTGCCAGCAGCCCTCGGAGAGATACGCAGTATTTT. Encoded protein: CASSPRRDTQYF.

The V and J genes are TRBV7-6 and TRBJ2-7, with 8 bases matching TRBD2. CDR1 SGHVS and CDR2 FNYEAQ come from the germline V gene. The CDR3 is 17 residues long. The V gene end was trimmed by 5 bases and the J gene end by 2 bases; junction bases not matched to a gene: 14. The CDR3: CASSPRGKAGVTYEQYF. DNA of the CDR3: TGTGCCAGCAGCCCCCGGGGAAAAGCGGGAGTAACCTACGAGCAGTACTTC.

In its sample, this clone was seen a few times. This chain uses TRBV10-3 with TRBJ1-2; 8 nucleotides line up with TRBD1. Germline assignment: CDR1 ENHRY and CDR2 SYGVKD. This CDR3 is 13 amino acids long. Unmatched junction bases numbered 6, after V lost 4 bases and J lost 8 bases. The CDR3 loop reads CAISGGQGEGYTF. CDR3 DNA: TGTGCCATCAGTGGCGGACAGGGTGAAGGCTACACCTTC.

V and J are TRBV9 and TRBJ2-5; D may be TRBD2 (6 bases). CDR3 length: 17 amino acids. With 0 bases removed from V and 0 bases from J, the gap between germline ends came to 15 bases. Germline assignment: CDR1 SGDLS and CDR2 YYNGEE. The CDR3 reads CASSVGRGGADQETQYF. CDR3 bases: TGTGCCAGCAGCGTAGGGAGGGGTGGGGCCGACCAAGAGACCCAGTACTTC. The complete variable domain, with remaining parts taken from reference TRBV9 and TRBJ2-5, reads DSGVTQTPKHLITATGQRVTLRCSPRSGDLSVYWYQQSLDQGLQFLIQYYNGEERAKGNILERFSAQQFPDLHSELNLSSLELGDSALYFCASSVGRGGADQETQYFGPGTRLLVL.

The rearrangement joins TRBV6-5 to TRBJ2-2; 11 bases are shared with TRBD1. The germline gives CDR1 MNHEY, CDR2 SVGAGI. CDR3 size: 14 residues. J gave up 5 bases and V 6 bases, and 2 bases lay outside the gene matches. CDR3 region: CASSGTGGTGELFF. CDR3 in DNA: TGTGCCAGCAGCGGGACAGGGGGGACCGGGGAGCTGTTTTTT.

The chain recombines TRBV5-1 with TRBJ2-5, with TRBD2 matching 12 bases. Germline-derived CDR1 and CDR2 are SGHRS and YFSETQ. The CDR3 has 16 residues. Unmatched junction bases numbered 12, after V lost 5 bases and J lost 7 bases. The CDR3 bases are TGCGCCAGCAGTTTCGGACTAGCGGGGTCCCGAATGACCCAGTACTTC. Translation: CASSFGLAGSRMTQYF.

This clone showed up just once. The chain couples TRBV7-9 to TRBJ2-1; TRBD1 might be the D (6 bases). V was shortened by 5 bases and J by 8 bases, with 16 bases between the two germline ends. The CDR3 sequence is 14 residues long. Germline CDR1 is SEHNR and CDR2 is FQNEAQ (reference sequence). CDR3 sequence reads: CASSPGVFSDEQFF. In DNA form, the CDR3 reads TGTGCCAGCAGCCCAGGGGTCTTCTCGGATGAGCAGTTCTTC.